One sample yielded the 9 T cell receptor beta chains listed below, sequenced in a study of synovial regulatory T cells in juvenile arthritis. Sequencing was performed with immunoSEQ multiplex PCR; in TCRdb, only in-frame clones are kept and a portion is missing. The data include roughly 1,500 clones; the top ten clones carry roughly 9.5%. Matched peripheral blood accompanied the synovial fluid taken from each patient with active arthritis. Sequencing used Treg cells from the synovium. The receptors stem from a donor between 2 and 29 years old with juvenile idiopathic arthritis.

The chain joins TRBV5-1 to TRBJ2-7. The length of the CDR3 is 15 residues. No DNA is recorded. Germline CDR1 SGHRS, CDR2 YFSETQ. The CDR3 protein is CASSSLGGDLYEQYF.

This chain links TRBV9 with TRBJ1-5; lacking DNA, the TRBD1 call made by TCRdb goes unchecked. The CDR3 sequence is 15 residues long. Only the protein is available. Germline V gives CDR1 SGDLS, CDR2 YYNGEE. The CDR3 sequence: CASSVGGQGQEPQHF.

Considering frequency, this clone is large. The CDR3 loop reads CASSQVQGAGGYTF. This chain joins TRBV4-1 and TRBJ1-2; TCRdb selects TRBD1, and the lack of DNA leaves this call unchecked. Germline V gives CDR1 MGHRA, CDR2 YSYEKL. The CDR3 runs 14 residues. DNA is not recorded here.

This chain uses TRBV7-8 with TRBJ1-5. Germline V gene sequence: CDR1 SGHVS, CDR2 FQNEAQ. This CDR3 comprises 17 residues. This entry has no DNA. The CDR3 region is CASSLAGGRGRNQPQHF.

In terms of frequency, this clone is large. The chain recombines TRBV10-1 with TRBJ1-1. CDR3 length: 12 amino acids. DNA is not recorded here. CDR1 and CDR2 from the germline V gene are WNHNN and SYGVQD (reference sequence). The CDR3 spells CARRLERPEAFF.

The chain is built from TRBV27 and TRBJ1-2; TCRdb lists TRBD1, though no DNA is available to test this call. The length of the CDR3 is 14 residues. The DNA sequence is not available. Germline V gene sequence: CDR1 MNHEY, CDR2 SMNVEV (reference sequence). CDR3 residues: CASRQGTLNYGYTF.

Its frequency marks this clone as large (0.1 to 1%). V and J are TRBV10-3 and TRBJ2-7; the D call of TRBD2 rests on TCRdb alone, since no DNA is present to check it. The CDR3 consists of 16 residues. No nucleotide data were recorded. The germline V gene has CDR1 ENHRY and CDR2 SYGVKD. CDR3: CAISESGLQIPLGQYF.

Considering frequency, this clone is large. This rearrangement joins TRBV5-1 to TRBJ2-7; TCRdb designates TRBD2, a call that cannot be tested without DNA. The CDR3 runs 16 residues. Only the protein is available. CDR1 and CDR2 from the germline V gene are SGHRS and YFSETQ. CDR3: CASSLGGWTNNYEQYF.

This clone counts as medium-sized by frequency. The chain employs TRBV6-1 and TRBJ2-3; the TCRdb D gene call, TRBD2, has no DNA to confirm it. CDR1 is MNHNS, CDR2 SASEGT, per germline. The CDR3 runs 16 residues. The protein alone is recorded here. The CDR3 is CASSDRVGLVTDTQYF.